The next 11 T cell receptor beta chains were all read from a single sample in a study of beta chain features in type 1 diabetes. Expressed TCRB transcripts got sequenced, as all isolated RNA was reverse transcribed. Using immunoSEQ multiplex PCR, the repertoire was profiled, and TCRdb retains in-frame clones only, with some absent. The sample lists around 690,000 clones; roughly an eighth were seen once. Study outcomes and limitations: Significant though moderate, a shortening of TCRB CDR3s appeared in all four CD4+ subsets of Type 1 diabetes patients.

Their cognate antigens are unknown. Sequenced input: naive CD4+ T cells from blood. The receptors come from a man between 25 and 39 years old with type 1 diabetes.

In this sample, this clone turned up a few times. The chain recombines TRBV14 with TRBJ1-6; D not resolved. Looked up from germline, CDR1 is SGHDN and CDR2 is FVKESK. Trimming pared 0 bases from V and 9 bases from J, leaving 15 bases between. The CDR3 consists of 16 residues. The CDR3 loop is CASSQDLLGTSSPLHF. The CDR3 coding sequence is TGTGCCAGCAGCCAAGATCTTCTCGGCACCAGTTCACCCCTCCACTTT.

This clone came up many times. This chain links TRBV7-2 with TRBJ2-1; D may correspond to TRBD1 or TRBD2 (5 bases each). Between the trimmed V and J ends, which lost 8 bases and 8 bases, there was a span of 10 bases. CDR1 is SGHTA, CDR2 FQGNSA, per germline. The CDR3 has 11 residues. In DNA, the CDR3 is TGTGCCAGCGGGGGAGACCATGAGCAGTTCTTC. Translation gives CASGGDHEQFF.

The J gene is TRBJ2-7, the V gene TRBV11-2; D is unresolved. This CDR3 has 14 amino acids. From germline, CDR1 is SGHAT and CDR2 FQNNGV. Trimming removed 5 bases from V and 4 bases from J, with 15 bases in between. The CDR3 DNA follows: TGTGCCAGCAGCCGAAGAGGTTGGGGTTACGAGCAGTACTTC. The encoded protein is CASSRRGWGYEQYF. Using reference TRBV11-2 and TRBJ2-7 for the parts outside the CDR3, the full variable domain is EAGVAQSPRYKIIEKRQSVAFWCNPISGHATLYWYQQILGQGPKLLIQFQNNGVVDDSQLPKDRFSAERLKGVDSTLKIQPAKLEDSAVYLCASSRRGWGYEQYFGPGTRLTVT.

This clone was seen more than once but under ten times. In the same sample, other DNA sequences code for this CDR3. The rearrangement links TRBV7-2 to TRBJ2-7; 7 bases align to TRBD1. Germline assignment: CDR1 SGHTA and CDR2 FQGNSA. This CDR3 spans 14 amino acids. With V trimmed by 1 base and J by 4 bases, 4 bases remained unmatched. CDR3 region: CASSLGQGWYEQYF. CDR3 in DNA: TGTGCCAGCAGCTTAGGACAGGGATGGTACGAGCAGTACTTC. Variable domain in full (rest from reference TRBV7-2 and TRBJ2-7): GAGVSQSPSNKVTEKGKDVELRCDPISGHTALYWYRQSLGQGLEFLIYFQGNSAPDKSGLPSDRFSAERTGGSVSTLTIQRTQQEDSAVYLCASSLGQGWYEQYFGPGTRLTVT.

This clone has more than one count but fewer than ten. The gene calls are TRBV12-5 and TRBJ2-7; 7 nucleotides agree with TRBD1. Germline CDR1 and CDR2: LGHNT and FRNRAP. There are 21 residues in the CDR3. V trimming: 1 base; J trimming: 2 bases; junction bases outside the gene matches: 23. The CDR3 DNA reads TGTGCTAGTGGTTTGGGACAAAACACCGGGACAGAAATCAAATTTACCTACGAGCAGTACTTC. Protein product: CASGLGQNTGTEIKFTYEQYF. The whole variable domain, filled in from reference TRBV12-5 and TRBJ2-7, reads DARVTQTPRHKVTEMGQEVTMRCQPILGHNTVFWYRQTMMQGLELLAYFRNRAPLDDSGMPKDRFSAEMPDATLATLKIQPSEPRDSAVYFCASGLGQNTGTEIKFTYEQYFGPGTRLTVT.

The chain is built from TRBV5-1 and TRBJ2-7; D perhaps matches TRBD1 (5 bases). Germline-derived CDR1 and CDR2 are SGHRS and YFSETQ. There are 15 residues in the CDR3. Trimming pared 5 bases from V and 0 bases from J, leaving 15 bases between. The CDR3 DNA sequence: TGCGCCAGCAGGCCCCTGGGGCAGAGCTCCTACGAGCAGTACTTC. The encoded protein is CASRPLGQSSYEQYF.

This clone has more than one count but fewer than ten. The V and J genes are TRBV7-9 and TRBJ2-3; TRBD2 aligns across 13 bases. After removal of 5 bases from V and 2 bases from J, the junction contained 7 bases not matched to a gene. CDR1 and CDR2 (germline): SEHNR, FQNEAQ (reference sequence). The length of the CDR3 is 17 residues. CDR3 in amino acids: CASSPGTSGDSTDTQYF. The CDR3 nucleotides are TGTGCCAGCAGCCCCGGGACTAGCGGGGACTCCACAGATACGCAGTATTTT.

This clone was seen a handful of times. The chain links TRBV6-5 to TRBJ1-2; no clear D gene. CDR1 and CDR2 from the germline V gene are MNHEY and SVGAGI. Trimming pared 7 bases from V and 0 bases from J, leaving 12 bases between. CDR3 size: 14 residues. This CDR3 is CASTRSLANYGYTF. The CDR3 nucleotides are TGTGCCAGCACTCGATCTTTAGCTAACTATGGCTACACCTTC.

About this clone: Other DNA variants within this sample encode the same CDR3. The CDR3 protein is CASSYSREANYGYTF. The CDR3 DNA reads as TGTGCCAGCAGTTACTCAAGGGAAGCTAACTATGGCTACACCTTC. V is TRBV6-5 and J is TRBJ1-2; no definite D call. Germline V gene data show CDR1 as MNHEY and CDR2 as SVGAGI. This CDR3 comprises 15 residues. V lost 0 bases and J lost 0, with 8 bases in between.

The chain joins TRBV9 to TRBJ2-1; D perhaps matches TRBD1 (6 bases). This CDR3 has 16 amino acids. The V end was cut by 4 bases, the J end by 3 bases, with 17 bases between. Per the germline V gene, CDR1 is SGDLS and CDR2 is YYNGEE. CDR3: CASSPQGGNSYNEQFF. The CDR3 DNA follows: TGTGCCAGCAGCCCACAAGGGGGAAATAGCTACAATGAGCAGTTCTTC. Combining the CDR3 with reference TRBV9 and TRBJ2-1 gives the whole variable domain DSGVTQTPKHLITATGQRVTLRCSPRSGDLSVYWYQQSLDQGLQFLIQYYNGEERAKGNILERFSAQQFPDLHSELNLSSLELGDSALYFCASSPQGGNSYNEQFFGPGTRLTVL.

Here the CDR3 DNA reads TGTGCCAGCAGCTTCTTAATGGGACAGTTAGCCAAAAACATTCAGTACTTC. This gives the protein CASSFLMGQLAKNIQYF. This chain links TRBV7-2 with TRBJ2-4; 7 nucleotides align to TRBD1. Looked up from germline, CDR1 is SGHTA and CDR2 is FQGNSA. Trimming at V came to 3 bases and at J to 0 bases, leaving 8 bases not matched to a gene. The CDR3 totals 17 residues.